A single sample is the source of the 2 T cell receptor beta chains below, sequenced in a study of blood T cell repertoires in COVID-19. Profiling relied on immunoSEQ multiplex PCR, and the TCRdb table lists in-frame clones only, not all of them. The table lists approximately 25,000 clones, roughly 90% of them singletons. The specimen sequenced was peripheral blood. The receptor source for this set is a woman of 80 years or more with active or convalescent COVID-19.

The rearrangement links TRBV24-1 to TRBJ1-2; D not resolved. The CDR3 sequence is 15 residues long. Trimming took 4 bases from V and 4 from J, leaving 15 bases between them. Germline V gene data show CDR1 as KGHDR and CDR2 as SFDVKD. CDR3 amino acids: CATSEGGTLAYGYTF. In DNA form, the CDR3 reads TGTGCCACCAGTGAGGGCGGAACACTAGCCTATGGCTACACCTTC.

The V gene is TRBV27, the J gene TRBJ1-1, with TRBD1 identical over 8 bases. Unmatched junction bases numbered 5, after V lost 2 bases and J lost 0 bases. The CDR3 is 16 residues long. From germline, CDR1 is MNHEY and CDR2 SMNVEV (reference sequence). The CDR3 protein is CASSLSGTGLNTEAFF. In DNA, the CDR3 is TGTGCCAGCAGTTTAAGCGGGACAGGACTGAACACTGAAGCTTTCTTT.